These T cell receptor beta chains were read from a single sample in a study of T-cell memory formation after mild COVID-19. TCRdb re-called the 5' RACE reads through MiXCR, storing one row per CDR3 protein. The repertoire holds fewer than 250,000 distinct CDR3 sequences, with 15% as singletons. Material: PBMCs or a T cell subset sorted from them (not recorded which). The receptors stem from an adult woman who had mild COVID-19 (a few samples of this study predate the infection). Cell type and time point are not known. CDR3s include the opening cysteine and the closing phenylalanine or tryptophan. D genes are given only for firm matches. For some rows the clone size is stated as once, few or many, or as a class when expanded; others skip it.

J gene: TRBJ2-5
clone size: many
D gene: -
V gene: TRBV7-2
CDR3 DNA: TGTGCCAGCAGCTTTGGGCCCGGGGGGACCCAGTACTTC
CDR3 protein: CASSFGPGGTQYF

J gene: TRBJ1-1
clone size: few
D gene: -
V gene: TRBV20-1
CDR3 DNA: TGCAGTGCTAGAGTCTGGGTTCGGGGGAACAGGAACACTGAAGCTTTCTTT
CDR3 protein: CSARVWVRGNRNTEAFF

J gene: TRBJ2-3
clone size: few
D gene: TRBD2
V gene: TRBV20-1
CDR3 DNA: TGCAGTGCTAGAGTAGGGACTAGTTCAGCAGATACGCAGTATTTT
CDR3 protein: CSARVGTSSADTQYF

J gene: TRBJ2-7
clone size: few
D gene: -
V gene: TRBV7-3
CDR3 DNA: TGTGCCAGCAGCGCTCGACAAGGAGAGCAGTACTTC
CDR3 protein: CASSARQGEQYF

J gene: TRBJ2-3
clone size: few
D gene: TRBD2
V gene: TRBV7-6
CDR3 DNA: TGTGCCAGCAGCTCCAGAGCGGGGGGTAGCACAGATACGCAGTATTTT
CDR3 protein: CASSSRAGGSTDTQYF

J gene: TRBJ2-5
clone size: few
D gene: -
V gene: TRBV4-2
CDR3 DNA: TGTGCCAGCAAGGGGGAGACAGCAGAGACCCAGTACTTC
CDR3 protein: CASKGETAETQYF

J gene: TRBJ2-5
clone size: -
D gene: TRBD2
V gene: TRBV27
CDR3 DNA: TGTGCCAGCAGTTCCCTAGCGGGAGGGTATAAAGAGACCCAGTACTTC
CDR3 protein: CASSSLAGGYKETQYF

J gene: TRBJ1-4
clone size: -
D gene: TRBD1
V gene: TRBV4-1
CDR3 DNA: TGCGCCAGCAGCCGTGGACAGGATAGTGAAAAACTGTTTTTT
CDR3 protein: CASSRGQDSEKLFF

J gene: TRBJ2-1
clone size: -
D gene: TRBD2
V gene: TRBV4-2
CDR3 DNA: TGTGCCAGCAGCCAAGACGGGGGGGTGAAAAATGAGCAGTTCTTC
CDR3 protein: CASSQDGGVKNEQFF

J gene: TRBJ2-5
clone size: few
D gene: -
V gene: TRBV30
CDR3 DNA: TGTGCCTGGAGTGTCGTTTGGGGCCTAGCGGAGACCCAGTACTTC
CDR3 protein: CAWSVVWGLAETQYF

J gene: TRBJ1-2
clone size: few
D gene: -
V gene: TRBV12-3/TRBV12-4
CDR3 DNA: TGTGCCAGCAGACAAGGAGGGGTTGGCTATGGCTACACCTTC
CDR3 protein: CASRQGGVGYGYTF

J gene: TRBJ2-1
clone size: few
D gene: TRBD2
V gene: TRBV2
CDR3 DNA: TGTGCCAGCAGCTCTAACGGGGGACTAGCGGGGGATGAGCAGTTCTTC
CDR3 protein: CASSSNGGLAGDEQFF

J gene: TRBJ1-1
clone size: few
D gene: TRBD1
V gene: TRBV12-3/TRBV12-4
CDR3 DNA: TGTGCCAGCAACCGACAGGGGGGGTCTGAAGCTTTCTTT
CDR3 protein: CASNRQGGSEAFF

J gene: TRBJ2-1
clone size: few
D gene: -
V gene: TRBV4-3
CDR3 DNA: TGCGCCAGCAGCCAAGATTGGATCGGAGCCTCCTACAATGAGCAGTTCTTC
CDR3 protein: CASSQDWIGASYNEQFF

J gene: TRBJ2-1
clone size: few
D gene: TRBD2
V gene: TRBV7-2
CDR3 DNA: TGTGCCAGCAGCTTAGTTCAACGGGGGGGCCAATTCTTC
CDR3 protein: CASSLVQRGGQFF

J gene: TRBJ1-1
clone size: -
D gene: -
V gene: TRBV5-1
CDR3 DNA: TGCGCCAGCAGCTTGGATTCCAGTAACCCTGAAGCTTTCTTT
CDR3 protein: CASSLDSSNPEAFF

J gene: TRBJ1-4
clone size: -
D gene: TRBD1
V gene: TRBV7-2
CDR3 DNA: TGTGCCAGCAGCTTCGACAGGGAGAATGAAAAACTGTTTTTT
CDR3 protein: CASSFDRENEKLFF

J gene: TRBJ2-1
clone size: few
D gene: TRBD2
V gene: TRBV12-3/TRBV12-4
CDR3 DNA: TGTGCCAGCAGGACTTCGGGACTAGCGGAGAATGAGCAGTTCTTC
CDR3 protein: CASRTSGLAENEQFF

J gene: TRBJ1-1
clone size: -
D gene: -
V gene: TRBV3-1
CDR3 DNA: TGTGCCACTCAACGGGACCGCAACACTGAAGCTTTCTTT
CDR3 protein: CATQRDRNTEAFF

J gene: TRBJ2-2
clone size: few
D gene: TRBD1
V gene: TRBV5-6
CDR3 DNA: TGTGCCAGCAGCTTGACGGGACAGGGGAGGAGGACCGGGGAGCTGTTTTTT
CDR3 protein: CASSLTGQGRRTGELFF

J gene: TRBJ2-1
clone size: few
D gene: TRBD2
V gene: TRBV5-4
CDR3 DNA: TGTGCCAGCAGCCCGGAGAGCGGGGGATTAAATGAGCAGTTCTTC
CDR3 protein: CASSPESGGLNEQFF

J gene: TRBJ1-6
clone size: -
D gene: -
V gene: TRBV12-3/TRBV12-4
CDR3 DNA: TGTGCCAGCAGTTTTGTAGAGGATTCACCCCTCCACTTT
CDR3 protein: CASSFVEDSPLHF

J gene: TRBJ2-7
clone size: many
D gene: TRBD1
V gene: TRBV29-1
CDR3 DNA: TGCAGCGTTTCCACAGGGGCCGAGCAGTACTTC
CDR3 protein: CSVSTGAEQYF

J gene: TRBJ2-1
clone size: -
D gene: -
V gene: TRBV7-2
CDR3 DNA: TGTGCCAGCAGCCCCCCATGGGGGCAATACCACAATGAGCAGTTCTTC
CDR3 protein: CASSPPWGQYHNEQFF

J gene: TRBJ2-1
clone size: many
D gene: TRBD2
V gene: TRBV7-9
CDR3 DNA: TGTGCCAGCAGCCGGCTAGCGGGAGCGAACAATGAGCAGTTCTTC
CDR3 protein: CASSRLAGANNEQFF

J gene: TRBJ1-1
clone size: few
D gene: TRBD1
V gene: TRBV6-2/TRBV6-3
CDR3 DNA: TGTGCCAGCAGCGGTCGACAGGGAGTGACTGAAGCTTTCTTT
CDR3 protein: CASSGRQGVTEAFF

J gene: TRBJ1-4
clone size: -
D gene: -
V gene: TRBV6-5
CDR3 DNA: TGTGCCAGCAGGTCAACTAATGAAAAACTGTTTTTT
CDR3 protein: CASRSTNEKLFF

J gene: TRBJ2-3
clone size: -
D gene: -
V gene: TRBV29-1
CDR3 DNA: TGCAGCGTTGAAAGGGCGAGGTGGGGAGATACGCAGTATTTT
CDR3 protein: CSVERARWGDTQYF

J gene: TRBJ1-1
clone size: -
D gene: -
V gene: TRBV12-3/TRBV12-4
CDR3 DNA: TGTGCCAGCAGTCCTTTGGCGGGCACTGAAGCTTTCTTT
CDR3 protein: CASSPLAGTEAFF

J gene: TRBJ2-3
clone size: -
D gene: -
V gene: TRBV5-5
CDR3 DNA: TGTGCCAGCAGCGCCCATTGGGGGCAATCTAGCACAGATACGCAGTATTTT
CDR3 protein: CASSAHWGQSSTDTQYF

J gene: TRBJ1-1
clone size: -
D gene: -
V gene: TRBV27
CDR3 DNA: TGTGCCAGCAGTCGTCCCGGGGTCGGGGGGTGTTTCTTT
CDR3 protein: CASSRPGVGGCFF

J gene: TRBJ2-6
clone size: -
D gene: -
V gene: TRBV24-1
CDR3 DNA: TGTGCCACCAGTGAGGGGACGGTTAGCTCTGGGGCCAACGTCCTGACTTTC
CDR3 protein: CATSEGTVSSGANVLTF

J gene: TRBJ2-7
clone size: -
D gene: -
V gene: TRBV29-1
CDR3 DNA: TGCAGCGTTGTCGGCGCTTACGAGCAGTACTTC
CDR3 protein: CSVVGAYEQYF

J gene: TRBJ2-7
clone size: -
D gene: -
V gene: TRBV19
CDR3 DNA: TGTGCCAGTAACATCAGAGACCTCCGGGCTGTAGAGCAGTACTTC
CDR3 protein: CASNIRDLRAVEQYF

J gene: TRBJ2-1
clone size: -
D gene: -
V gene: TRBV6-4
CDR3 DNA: TGTGCCAGCAGTGACAGGCTCGGCCCTCCCGGAGAGCAGTTCTTC
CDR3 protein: CASSDRLGPPGEQFF

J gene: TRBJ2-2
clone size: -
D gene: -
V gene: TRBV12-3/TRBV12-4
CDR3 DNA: TGTGCCAGCAGGCGTGTGGGAGGAGTGAACACCGGGGAGCTGTTTTTT
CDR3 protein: CASRRVGGVNTGELFF

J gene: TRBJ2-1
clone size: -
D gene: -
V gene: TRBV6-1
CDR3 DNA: TGTGCCAGCAAAAAGAGGCCAATTGGTTTCGATGAGCAGTTCTTC
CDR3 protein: CASKKRPIGFDEQFF

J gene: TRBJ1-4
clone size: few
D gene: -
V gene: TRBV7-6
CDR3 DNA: TGTGCCAGCAGCCCTAGCGAGGGGGAAAAACTGTTTTTT
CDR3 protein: CASSPSEGEKLFF

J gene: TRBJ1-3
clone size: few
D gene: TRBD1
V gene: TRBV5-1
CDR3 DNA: TGCGCCAGCAGCTCGACTCTGACAGGGACGGACACCATATATTTT
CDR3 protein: CASSSTLTGTDTIYF

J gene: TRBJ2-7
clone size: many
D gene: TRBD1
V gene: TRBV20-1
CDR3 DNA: TGCAGTGCTAGGTCAGACAGGGGCGGGCTGGAGCAGTACTTC
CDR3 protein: CSARSDRGGLEQYF

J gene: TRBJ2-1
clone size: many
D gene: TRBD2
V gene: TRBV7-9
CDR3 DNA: TGTGCCAGCAGCTCCATGGGGGGAGGGCCGGTTTCCTACAATGAGCAGTTCTTC
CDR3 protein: CASSSMGGGPVSYNEQFF

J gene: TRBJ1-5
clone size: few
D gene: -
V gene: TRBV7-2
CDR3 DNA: TGTGCCAGCAGCCCCGGACCGGAGGATCAGCCCCAGCATTTT
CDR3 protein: CASSPGPEDQPQHF